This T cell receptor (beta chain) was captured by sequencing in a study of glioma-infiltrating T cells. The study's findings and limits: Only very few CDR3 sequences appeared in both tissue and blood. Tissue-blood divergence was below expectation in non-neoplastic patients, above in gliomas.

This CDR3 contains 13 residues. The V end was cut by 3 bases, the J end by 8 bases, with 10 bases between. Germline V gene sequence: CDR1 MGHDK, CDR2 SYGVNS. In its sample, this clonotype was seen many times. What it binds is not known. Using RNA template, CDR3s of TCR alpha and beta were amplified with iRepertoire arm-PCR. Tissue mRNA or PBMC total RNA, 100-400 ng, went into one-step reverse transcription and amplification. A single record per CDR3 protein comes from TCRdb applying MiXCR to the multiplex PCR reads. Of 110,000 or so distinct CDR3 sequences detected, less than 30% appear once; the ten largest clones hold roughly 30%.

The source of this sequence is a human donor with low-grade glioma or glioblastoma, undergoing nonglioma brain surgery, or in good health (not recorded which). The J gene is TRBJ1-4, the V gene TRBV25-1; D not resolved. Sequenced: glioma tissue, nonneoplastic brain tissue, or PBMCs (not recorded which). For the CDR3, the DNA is TGTGCCAGCAGTGATGGGATAGGAGAAAAACTGTTTTTT. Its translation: CASSDGIGEKLFF.